Below are 21 T cell receptor beta chains sequenced from a single sample in a study of T-cell memory formation after mild COVID-19. TCRdb analysed the 5' RACE reads with MiXCR anew, one entry per CDR3 protein. Here the sample spans about 390,000 distinct CDR3 sequences, roughly 21% being singletons. Material: PBMCs or a T cell subset sorted from them (not recorded which). These receptors were taken from an adult woman who had mild COVID-19 (a few samples of this study predate the infection). Cell type and time point are not known.

This clonotype was counted a few times. The chain couples TRBV7-2 to TRBJ2-7; 8 bases fit TRBD2. Germline V gene sequence: CDR1 SGHTA, CDR2 FQGNSA. After removal of 3 bases from V and 4 bases from J, the junction contained 5 bases not matched to a gene. CDR3 size: 14 residues. The CDR3 loop reads CASSFGLASYEQYF. CDR3 nucleotides: TGTGCCAGCAGCTTTGGACTAGCCTCGTACGAGCAGTACTTC. The complete variable domain, with remaining parts taken from reference TRBV7-2 and TRBJ2-7, reads GAGVSQSPSNKVTEKGKDVELRCDPISGHTALYWYRQSLGQGLEFLIYFQGNSAPDKSGLPSDRFSAERTGGSVSTLTIQRTQQEDSAVYLCASSFGLASYEQYFGPGTRLTVT.

The table lists this clonotype with a few counts. The chain couples TRBV7-9 to TRBJ2-1; 10 bases line up with TRBD2. V lost 5 bases, J lost 5 bases, and 6 bases stayed unmatched. Germline V gene sequence: CDR1 SEHNR, CDR2 FQNEAQ (reference sequence). The CDR3 runs 15 residues. The CDR3 DNA follows: TGTGCCAGCAGCCTCGGACTAGCGGAACACAATGAGCAGTTCTTC. As protein: CASSLGLAEHNEQFF.

The chain has TRBV6-6 and TRBJ2-3; 7 bases are a match to TRBD1. Germline CDR1 MNHNY, CDR2 SVGAGI (reference sequence). V shed 4 bases, J shed 0 bases, and the junction held 13 bases outside the gene matches. The CDR3 covers 18 residues. CDR3 in amino acids: CASSFGRTGTGSTDTQYF. For the CDR3, the DNA is TGTGCCAGCAGTTTCGGGCGGACAGGCACAGGGAGCACAGATACGCAGTATTTT.

The V gene is TRBV2, the J gene TRBJ2-7, with TRBD2 identical over 7 bases. CDR3 length: 15 residues. The V gene's germline CDR1 is SNHLY and CDR2 FYNNEI. V was pared by 7 bases and J by 4 bases, with 13 bases of the junction left unmatched. CDR3 DNA sequence: TGTGCCAGCACTCCCAGCGGGGCTCGGACTTACGAGCAGTACTTC. It yields the protein CASTPSGARTYEQYF. The variable domain in full, completed from reference TRBV2 and TRBJ2-7, reads EPEVTQTPSHQVTQMGQEVILRCVPISNHLYFYWYRQILGQKVEFLVSFYNNEISEKSEIFDDQFSVERPDGSNFTLKIRSTKLEDSAMYFCASTPSGARTYEQYFGPGTRLTVT.

The sample holds a few counts of this clonotype. The chain uses TRBV9 and TRBJ1-1, with D perhaps matching TRBD1 (5 bases). The CDR3 contains 16 residues. Between the trimmed V and J ends, which lost 2 bases and 0 bases, there was a span of 14 bases. Germline CDR1 is SGDLS and CDR2 is YYNGEE. This chain's CDR3 is CASSVDRGLMNTEAFF. The CDR3 DNA reads TGTGCCAGCAGCGTGGACCGGGGACTGATGAACACTGAAGCTTTCTTT. The full variable domain, its missing parts supplied by reference TRBV9 and TRBJ1-1, is DSGVTQTPKHLITATGQRVTLRCSPRSGDLSVYWYQQSLDQGLQFLIQYYNGEERAKGNILERFSAQQFPDLHSELNLSSLELGDSALYFCASSVDRGLMNTEAFFGQGTRLTVV.

This clonotype was counted a few times. The rearrangement uses TRBV12-3 or TRBV12-4 and TRBJ2-1, with TRBD2 matching over 10 bases. This CDR3 region has 16 residues. The V gene end was trimmed by 5 bases and the J gene end by 4 bases; junction bases not matched to a gene: 8. Written as DNA, the CDR3 is TGTGCCAGCAGTCAGTCTAGCGGGAGTCGGTACAATGAGCAGTTCTTC. Translation: CASSQSSGSRYNEQFF.

The chain combines TRBV9 with TRBJ2-1, with TRBD2 as a possible D gene (5 bases). V was clipped by 0 bases and J by 2 bases, with 9 bases between them. The CDR3 is made up of 15 amino acids. Per the germline V gene, CDR1 is SGDLS and CDR2 is YYNGEE. CDR3 region: CASSVERETYNEQFF. CDR3 bases: TGTGCCAGCAGCGTAGAAAGGGAGACCTACAATGAGCAGTTCTTC.

This clonotype was picked up a small number of times. The V and J genes are TRBV12-3 or TRBV12-4 and TRBJ1-5, with unresolved D. This CDR3 is 13 amino acids long. V was cut by 6 bases and J by 3 bases, with 9 bases left in between. The CDR3 DNA reads TGTGCCAGCAGCCGAGCTAACAATCAGCCCCAGCATTTT. Encoded protein: CASSRANNQPQHF.

The chain employs TRBV10-3 and TRBJ2-7; 7 bases are a match to TRBD2. In germline, CDR1 is ENHRY, CDR2 SYGVKD. The CDR3 has 16 residues. J lost 2 bases, V lost 3 bases, and 10 bases had no gene match. The CDR3 region has the DNA TGTGCCATCAGTGACCCCGGGGGAGGGACGCCCTACGAGCAGTACTTC. This translates into CAISDPGGGTPYEQYF.

The genes are TRBV20-1 and TRBJ2-7; D remains ambiguous. The V gene lost 2 bases and the J gene lost 9 bases, with 23 bases spanning the gap. CDR1 is DFQATT and CDR2 is SNEGSKA in the germline V gene (reference sequence). The CDR3 consists of 15 residues. The DNA of the CDR3 is TGCAGTGCTAGATTAGAATCGGGCCTTATCATGGGGCAGTACTTC. Translated: CSARLESGLIMGQYF.

This clonotype occurred many times. The chain carries TRBV5-6 and TRBJ2-3; D unresolved. The V gene's germline CDR1 is SGHDT and CDR2 YYEEEE. V lost 1 base, J lost 6 bases, and 12 bases lay in between. The CDR3 has 14 residues. This chain's CDR3 is CASSLFLNLDTQYF. The CDR3 region has the DNA TGTGCCAGCAGCTTGTTTTTGAACCTCGATACGCAGTATTTT. The whole variable domain, filled in from reference TRBV5-6 and TRBJ2-3, reads DAGVTQSPTHLIKTRGQQVTLRCSPKSGHDTVSWYQQALGQGPQFIFQYYEEEERQRGNFPDRFSGHQFPNYSSELNVNALLLGDSALYLCASSLFLNLDTQYFGPGTRLTVL.

The V call is TRBV7-6, the J call TRBJ2-3; a weak D match, TRBD2 (5 bases). CDR1 and CDR2 (germline): SGHVS, FNYEAQ. The V end lost 1 base, the J end lost 5 bases, and 13 bases lay between the germline ends. The CDR3 spans 15 residues. In nucleotides, the CDR3 is TGTGCCAGCAGCTTAGTTCCCGGCGGGTTAGATACGCAGTATTTT. This encodes CASSLVPGGLDTQYF.

This clonotype was seen a handful of times. The chain has TRBV10-3 and TRBJ2-7, with D unresolved. V lost 6 bases to trimming and J lost 6 bases, with 18 bases between them. Looked up from germline, CDR1 is ENHRY and CDR2 is SYGVKD. The CDR3 totals 14 residues. The DNA of the CDR3 is TGTGCCATCAGGACTGACCCGGTCCGCGGCGAGCAGTACTTC. As protein: CAIRTDPVRGEQYF.

This chain links TRBV29-1 with TRBJ2-3; D may correspond to TRBD1 or TRBD2 (5 bases each). The V gene's germline CDR1 is SQVTM and CDR2 ANQGSEA. The V gene lost 7 bases and the J gene lost 2 bases, with 13 bases spanning the gap. This CDR3 region has 13 residues. The CDR3 nucleotides read TGCAGCGACTCGAGGGGCTTCACAGATACGCAGTATTTT. It specifies CSDSRGFTDTQYF.

This clonotype was seen a few times. This sequence joins TRBV5-1 and TRBJ2-1; perhaps TRBD2 as D (6 bases). The CDR3 loop spans 17 amino acids. Germline V gene sequence: CDR1 SGHRS, CDR2 YFSETQ. Trimming took 3 bases from V and 2 from J, leaving 18 bases between them. The CDR3, as DNA: TGCGCCAGCAGCTCGGGGGAGAACAGGAGGGCCTACAATGAGCAGTTCTTC. It specifies CASSSGENRRAYNEQFF.

The V call is TRBV7-2, the J call TRBJ1-1; weak D call: TRBD1 (5 bases). This CDR3 region has 14 residues. Germline CDR1 is SGHTA and CDR2 is FQGNSA. The germline V and J ends were trimmed by 6 bases and 3 bases, with 14 bases remaining between them. CDR3: CASSGQGGHTEAFF. CDR3 DNA: TGTGCCAGCAGTGGGCAGGGTGGGCACACTGAAGCTTTCTTT.

This clonotype has more than one count but fewer than ten. CDR3 nucleotide sequence: TGTGCCAGCAGCGACAGTTGGAGCACTGAAGCTTTCTTT. It encodes CASSDSWSTEAFF. The chain combines TRBV6-6 with TRBJ1-1; D is possibly TRBD1 (5 bases). The CDR3 totals 13 residues. Trimming left V 6 bases short and J 4 bases short, with 12 bases between. Germline V gene lookup returns CDR1 MNHNY and CDR2 SVGAGI (reference sequence).

This sequence joins TRBV19 and TRBJ2-7; D remains ambiguous. V was pared by 9 bases and J by 0 bases, with 15 bases between. There are 14 residues in the CDR3. CDR1 is LNHDA, CDR2 SQIVND, per germline (reference sequence). The CDR3 DNA is TGTGCCAGCAGAAGGGTGAGCAGCTCCTACGAGCAGTACTTC. It is translated as CASRRVSSSYEQYF. The whole variable domain, remainder taken from reference TRBV19 and TRBJ2-7, is DGGITQSPKYLFRKEGQNVTLSCEQNLNHDAMYWYRQDPGQGLRLIYYSQIVNDFQKGDIAEGYSVSREKKESFPLTVTSAQKNPTAFYLCASRRVSSSYEQYFGPGTRLTVT.

V usage is TRBV24-1 and J usage is TRBJ2-7; tentative D call: TRBD1 (5 bases). Germline values: CDR1 KGHDR, CDR2 SFDVKD. Trimming removed 5 bases at V and 1 base at J, with 14 bases between. This CDR3 contains 15 residues. CDR3 in DNA: TGTGCCACCAGTGCCGACTTGGCAGGGTCCTACGAGCAGTACTTC. Its translation is CATSADLAGSYEQYF.

This chain uses TRBV7-2 with TRBJ2-1; D gene ambiguous. V dropped 8 bases and J dropped 0 bases, with 23 bases sitting between them. This CDR3 is built from 18 residues. In germline, CDR1 is SGHTA, CDR2 FQGNSA. CDR3 loop: CASGPRLVGLSSYNEQFF. The CDR3 nucleotides are TGTGCCAGCGGCCCTCGCCTAGTGGGGTTAAGCTCCTACAATGAGCAGTTCTTC.

The chain joins TRBV18 to TRBJ2-1; the D is unclear. The CDR3 sequence is 14 residues long. Trimming cost V 6 bases and J 5 bases, with 14 bases left between them. The germline CDR1 and CDR2 sequences are KGHSH and LQKENI. The chain's CDR3 is CASSRYAGDNEQFF. CDR3 DNA: TGTGCCAGCTCGCGCTACGCCGGCGACAATGAGCAGTTCTTC.